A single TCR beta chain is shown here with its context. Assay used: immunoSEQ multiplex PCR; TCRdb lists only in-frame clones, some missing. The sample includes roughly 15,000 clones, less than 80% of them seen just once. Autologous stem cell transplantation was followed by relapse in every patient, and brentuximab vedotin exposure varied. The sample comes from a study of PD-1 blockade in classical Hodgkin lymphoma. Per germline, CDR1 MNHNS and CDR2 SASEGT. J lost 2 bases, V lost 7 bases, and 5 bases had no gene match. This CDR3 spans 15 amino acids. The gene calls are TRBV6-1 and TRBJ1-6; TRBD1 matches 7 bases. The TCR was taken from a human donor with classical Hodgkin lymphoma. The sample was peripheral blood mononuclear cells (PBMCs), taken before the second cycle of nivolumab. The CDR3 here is CASTDRWAYNSPLHF. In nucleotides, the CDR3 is TGTGCCAGCACGGACAGGTGGGCCTATAATTCACCCCTCCACTTT.